The rows below give T cell receptor beta chains drawn from one sample of a study of regulatory T cells in long-lasting Graves disease. TCRdb reprocessed the multiplex PCR reads with MiXCR, giving one entry per CDR3 protein. The sample yields roughly 400,000 distinct CDR3 sequences, approximately 15% seen once. Separately, the same data were catalogued under a study of T cells in Graves' hyperthyroidism and ophthalmopathy.

The specimen comprised peripheral blood mononuclear cells (PBMCs), sampled at new diagnosis, from a patient treated with antithyroid drugs. These receptor sequences come from a woman aged 40 to 55 with Graves disease. Both conserved end residues are part of each CDR3. The D gene is left open where the match is weak. The size field is filled for only some rows; it gives once, few, many or a size class.

many | TRBD1 | TRBJ2-3 | TRBV9 | CASSVGQGNRDTQYF | TGTGCCAGCAGCGTAGGACAGGGAAACAGGGATACGCAGTATTTT
many | NA | TRBJ2-4 | TRBV11-2 | CASSLDLRGKNIQYF | TGTGCCAGCAGCTTAGATCTCCGGGGAAAAAACATTCAGTACTTC
many | NA | TRBJ2-3 | TRBV28 | CASSSRGGRVRDTQYF | TGTGCCAGCAGTTCCCGTGGTGGCAGGGTGAGGGATACGCAGTATTTT
many | TRBD1 | TRBJ2-5 | TRBV6-7 | CASSNESGTGGQETQYF | TGTGCCAGCAGCAACGAGTCCGGGACAGGGGGTCAAGAGACCCAGTACTTC
many | NA | TRBJ2-2 | TRBV28 | CASSLPGNPRDTGELFF | TGTGCCAGCAGTTTACCCGGGAATCCTAGAGACACCGGGGAGCTGTTTTTT
many | NA | TRBJ1-2 | TRBV10-3 | CAISESRGYTF | TGTGCCATCAGTGAGTCGAGAGGCTACACCTTC
many | TRBD1 | TRBJ1-1 | TRBV19 | CASSSGGVEAFF | TGTGCCAGTAGCTCAGGGGGAGTCGAAGCTTTCTTT
NA | TRBD1 | TRBJ2-1 | TRBV5-5 | CASSLELEGAYNEQFF | TGTGCCAGCAGCTTGGAGTTAGAGGGGGCTTACAATGAGCAGTTCTTC
many | NA | TRBJ1-1 | TRBV10-3 | CAISRRDEAFF | TGTGCCATCAGTCGTAGGGATGAAGCTTTCTTT
few | NA | TRBJ2-4 | TRBV4-3 | CASSPDGRNIQYF | TGCGCCAGCAGCCCAGATGGGAGAAACATTCAGTACTTC
once | NA | TRBJ2-1 | TRBV2 | CASSQEDGSPGNEQFF | TGTGCCAGCAGCCAAGAGGACGGGTCCCCGGGGAATGAGCAGTTCTTC
NA | TRBD2 | TRBJ2-1 | TRBV4-3 | CASSPFSGSSYNEQFF | TGCGCCAGCAGCCCATTTAGCGGGAGCTCCTACAATGAGCAGTTCTTC
many | NA | TRBJ2-1 | TRBV28 | CASSSGGWGREQFF | TGTGCCAGCAGTTCTGGAGGGTGGGGCCGTGAGCAGTTCTTC
many | NA | TRBJ2-4 | TRBV12-3/TRBV12-4 | CPQAKGVAAKNIQYF | TGTCCTCAAGCGAAGGGGGTCGCTGCCAAAAACATTCAGTACTTC
few | NA | TRBJ1-5 | TRBV6-5 | CASSYAQGHQPQHF | TGTGCCAGCAGTTACGCTCAGGGCCATCAGCCCCAGCATTTT
NA | TRBD2 | TRBJ2-3 | TRBV2 | CASRQGLAGNTDTQYF | TGTGCCAGCAGGCAGGGACTAGCGGGAAACACAGATACGCAGTATTTT
NA | NA | TRBJ1-1 | TRBV11-1 | CASSQSPGEGKAFF | TGTGCCAGCAGCCAATCCCCAGGGGAGGGAAAAGCTTTCTTT
many | NA | TRBJ2-5 | TRBV20-1 | CSAQLDRTQYF | TGCAGTGCCCAGTTGGACAGAACCCAGTACTTC
many | NA | TRBJ2-5 | TRBV28 | CASSGQKQETQYF | TGTGCCAGCAGTGGACAGAAACAAGAGACCCAGTACTTC
many | NA | TRBJ2-2 | TRBV7-9 | CASSFYRPNTGELFF | TGTGCCAGCAGCTTCTACAGGCCTAACACCGGGGAGCTGTTTTTT
NA | NA | TRBJ2-2 | TRBV29-1 | CSVEVLASGELFF | TGCAGCGTTGAAGTCCTAGCTTCCGGGGAGCTGTTTTTT
NA | NA | TRBJ1-2 | TRBV6-1 | CASSEVAGRESYGYTF | TGTGCCAGCAGTGAAGTGGCGGGGAGGGAATCCTATGGCTACACCTTC
NA | NA | TRBJ1-5 | TRBV7-2 | CASSRSQGNNQPQHF | TGTGCCAGCAGCCGATCACAGGGAAACAATCAGCCCCAGCATTTT
few | NA | TRBJ1-5 | TRBV6-5 | CASSYDGYQPQHF | TGTGCCAGCAGTTACGATGGATATCAGCCCCAGCATTTT
many | TRBD1 | TRBJ2-7 | TRBV5-1 | CASSSTGGEQYF | TGCGCCAGCAGCTCGACAGGGGGCGAGCAGTACTTC